Sequencing of this T cell receptor (beta chain) was carried out in a study of control samples from healthy donors and cancer patients. CDR1 is SGHRS and CDR2 is YFSETQ in the germline V gene. Trimming pared 0 bases from V and 7 bases from J, leaving 8 bases between. This CDR3 spans 13 amino acids. TCRdb's copy holds only in-frame clones and misses some; the assay was immunoSEQ multiplex PCR. Found here are some 190,000 clones; the top ten clones hold around 2%. Notes on this clone: The same CDR3 is also encoded by other DNA sequences in this sample.

Sequencing was carried out using blood. The rearrangement joins TRBV5-1 to TRBJ2-1; tentative D call: TRBD2 (6 bases). The TCR sequence derives from a woman between 25 and 40 years old in good health. CDR3 DNA sequence: TGCGCCAGCAGCTTGGGACTAGGAAATGAGCAGTTCTTC. Translating it yields CASSLGLGNEQFF.